The TCR beta chain described here comes from a study of cytomegalovirus exposure and HLA in healthy donors. Across the study: An earlier analysis found 110 million or so unique TCR beta sequences from 150 million to 200 million T cells. As released early, the data held about 85 million unique TCRs from HLA-typed donors. Notes on the study in general: Later analysis placed DRB1 highest and HLA-C lowest in TCR association rates, which differed by HLA locus. The study listed approximately 160 cytomegalovirus-associated TCR beta chains.

CDR1 is MDHEN, CDR2 SYDVKM, per germline. The CDR3 consists of 14 residues. The PCR ran on 60 Vbeta and 13 Jbeta primers. Libraries were prepared by immunoSEQ multiplex PCR; TCRdb keeps only in-frame clonotypes and omits some of them. This table holds around 150,000 clones, around 82% found once. Notes on this clone: Antigen unknown.

This receptor was obtained from a man aged 50 to 59 in good health and CMV-seropositive. The material sequenced was PBMCs. The chain employs TRBV28 and TRBJ2-5; 7 nucleotides line up with TRBD2. The DNA end is more similar to TRBJ2-7, so the J call may be wrong. The CDR3 DNA is TGTGCCAGCAGTTTTCTGGGACTAAGTTACGAGCAGTACTTC. Translated, it gives CASSFLGLSYEQYF.